This TCR beta chain is drawn from a study of shared clonotypes between healthy human individuals (dated by TCRdb to about 2020). For context, the study as a whole: A few men and a couple of women, aged 18 to 49 years, made up the cohort. For each donor, three plates each were used for CD4 naive and CD4 memory, two plates were used for CD8 naive, and one plate was used for CD8 memory. To estimate repertoire size and how much clonotypes are shared between individuals, the study performed deep sequencing of blood TCR repertoires from roughly five healthy adults. Per donor, leukapheresis produced somewhere between about 0.94 and 9.5 billion PBMCs. To increase sequencing depth and limit assay-specific biases, TCR repertoire library preparation and sequencing were carried out by different laboratories using diverse techniques. Broader findings and caveats from the paper: When several donors were compared, the shared fraction of clonotypes was about 5% for naive CD4, more than 3% for naive CD8, 2% to 2.5% for memory CD4, and 0.3% to 0.5% for memory CD8. Naive subsets generally had larger estimated clonotype richness than memory subsets did. Sampling was restricted to blood, and TCR repertoires in tissues likely differ from the TCR repertoires found in blood. Compared with non-shared clonotypes, clonotypes shared by all four sorted-subset donors had higher generation probabilities. Because the study included only a small number of donors, the genetic and exposure-history diversity represented was limited. Even with the large sequencing depth, rarefaction of the sorted-subset datasets indicated that sequencing was incomplete. Based on pairwise subsampling, the degree of clonotype sharing among donors was expected to be affected by sequencing depth.

CD8 naive samples were CD45RO-negative cells positively selected for CCR7, giving a CD45RA+CCR7+ population that excluded TemRA cells. The donors were healthy, HIV-negative adults with no recently reported acute infections or vaccinations. Every donor was a Caucasian adult living in Nashville, Tennessee, USA. Blood was collected by leukapheresis, and PBMCs were isolated by Ficoll-Histopaque density gradient centrifugation and then cryopreserved in liquid nitrogen vapor phase. Analytical flow cytometry was used to check the purity and quantity of each magnetically sorted T cell population. From each sorted fraction, genomic DNA was isolated and quantified by UV absorbance on a Nanodrop 2000c. V is reduced by 1 base and J by 5 bases, leaving a spacing of 11 bases between them. Spanning cysteine to phenylalanine, the CDR3 consists of 14 amino acids. Only the CDR3 DNA is retained, 42 bases long and in frame from the first base. The germline V gene specifies SGHVS as CDR1 and FNYEAQ as CDR2.

Using the deep immunoSEQ assay, multiplex PCR amplified TCR CDR3 regions from genomic DNA. Genomic DNA extracted from each cell subset was distributed evenly over all wells of several immunoSEQ 96-well plates, and each plate served as one replicate. Each replicate PCR for sorted subsets received approximately 220 ng genomic DNA, equal to around 32,000 T cell genomes. Purified libraries were measured with a Qubit 3.0 fluorometer, size-checked on a Bioanalyzer 2100, and measured again with the KAPA Library Quantification kit. Every immunoSEQ 96-well plate was sequenced on a dedicated single-read 150-cycle Illumina NextSeq 550 flow cell. The authors' pipeline ran thus. Because only junctional sequences without quality scores were contained in the immunoSEQ output, filtering matching that applied to full-length reads could not be performed. To assign V/J genes and CDR3, sequences were annotated against IMGT germline references using PyIR, a Python wrapper for IgBLAST v1.9. Reads were filtered out if the reads had weak V/J assignments (E-value above 1e-6), no CDR3, stop codons, out-of-frame junctions, or ambiguous translated residues. V3J clonotypes were defined by identical inferred V gene, J gene, and CDR3 amino acid sequence. Percentage overlap between repertoires was computed as shared unique clonotypes divided by the size of the smaller repertoire. Richness of each repertoire was evaluated using RTK rarefaction, the Chao1 estimator, and Recon v2.1 estimates of unobserved clonotypes. Generation probabilities were computed with OLGA for all TCRbeta clonotypes obtained by the gDNA method from four donors. In its TCRdb copy, this immuneACCESS table keeps in-frame sequences only and misses some clones. Where compared with another copy, unresolved V genes explain less than half of these, and the others have no known cause. Clonal size and the V and J genes are those of that table, whereas D and trimming came from the DNA. This sample has about 680,000 clones in its table, and about 90% of those were observed once. The ten top clones hold about a quarter of the sample.

With respect to this clone: There is no known antigen for this receptor. Per-base qualities were not stored, and no clone one base away is much larger.

This TCR was sampled from a man aged 30 to 45 in good health. The V and J genes are TRBV7-6 and TRBJ1-1; possibly the D gene is TRBD1, per 5 matching bases. Sequenced: naive CD8+ T cells sorted from blood. The cell subset or site label, read with the paper, signifies: CD45RA+CCR7+. Here the CDR3 is given as CASSLEVGGTEAFF. The nucleotide sequence reads TGTGCCAGCAGCTTAGAGGTCGGGGGAACTGAAGCTTTCTTT.